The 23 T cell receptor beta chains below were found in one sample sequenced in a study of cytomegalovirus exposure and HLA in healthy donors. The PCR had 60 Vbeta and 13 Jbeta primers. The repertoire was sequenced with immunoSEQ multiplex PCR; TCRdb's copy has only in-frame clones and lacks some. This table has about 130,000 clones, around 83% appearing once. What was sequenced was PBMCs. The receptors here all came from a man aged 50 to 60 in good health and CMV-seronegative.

As DNA, the CDR3 is TGTGCCAGCAGCCTACACCGGGACATGAGGGCGTACCAAGAGACCCAGTACTTC. This encodes CASSLHRDMRAYQETQYF. The rearrangement joins TRBV12-1 to TRBJ2-5; the table's TRBD1 call for D was not verified on the DNA. TRBV12-1 is labeled a pseudogene. The CDR3 length is 18 residues.

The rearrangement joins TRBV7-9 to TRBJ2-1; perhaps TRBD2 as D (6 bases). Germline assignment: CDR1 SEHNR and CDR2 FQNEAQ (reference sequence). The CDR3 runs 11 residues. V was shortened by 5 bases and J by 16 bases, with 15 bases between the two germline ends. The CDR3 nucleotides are TGTGCCAGCAGCGCGGAGGTAGGACTATTCTTC. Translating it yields CASSAEVGLFF.

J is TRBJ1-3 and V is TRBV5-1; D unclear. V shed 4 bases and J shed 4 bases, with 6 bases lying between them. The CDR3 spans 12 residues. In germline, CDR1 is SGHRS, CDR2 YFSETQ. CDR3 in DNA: TGCGCCAGCAGCCCCTCCGGAAACACCATATATTTT. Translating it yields CASSPSGNTIYF.

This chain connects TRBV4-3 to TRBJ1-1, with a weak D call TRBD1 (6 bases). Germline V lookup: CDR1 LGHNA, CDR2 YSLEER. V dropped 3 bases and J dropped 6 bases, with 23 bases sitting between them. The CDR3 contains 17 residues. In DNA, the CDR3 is TGCGCCAGCAGCCAGGTGGGGGGGGCGAGGGGGAGCGCTGAAGCTTTCTTT. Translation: CASSQVGGARGSAEAFF.

The CDR3 region is CAWSVGSSSYNEQFF. DNA of the CDR3: TGTGCCTGGAGTGTAGGGAGTAGCTCCTACAATGAGCAGTTCTTC. The J gene is TRBJ2-1, the V gene TRBV30, with D maybe TRBD2 (5 bases). Between the trimmed V and J ends, which lost 0 bases and 0 bases, there was a span of 9 bases. The germline gives CDR1 GTSNPN, CDR2 SVGIG (reference sequence). This CDR3 has 15 residues.

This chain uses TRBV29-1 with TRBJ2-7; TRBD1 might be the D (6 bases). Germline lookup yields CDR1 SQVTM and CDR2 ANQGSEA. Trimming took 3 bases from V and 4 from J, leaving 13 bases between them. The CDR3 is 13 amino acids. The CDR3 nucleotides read TGCAGCGTTGATGTGACAGGCTTATACGAGCAGTACTTC. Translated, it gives CSVDVTGLYEQYF.

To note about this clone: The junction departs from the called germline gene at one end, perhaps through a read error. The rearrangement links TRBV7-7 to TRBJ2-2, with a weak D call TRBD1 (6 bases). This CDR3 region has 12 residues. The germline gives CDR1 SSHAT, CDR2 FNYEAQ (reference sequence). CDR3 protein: CASSEGAGELFF. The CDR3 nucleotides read TGTGCTAGCAGCGAGGGGGCCGGGGAGCTGTTTTTT.

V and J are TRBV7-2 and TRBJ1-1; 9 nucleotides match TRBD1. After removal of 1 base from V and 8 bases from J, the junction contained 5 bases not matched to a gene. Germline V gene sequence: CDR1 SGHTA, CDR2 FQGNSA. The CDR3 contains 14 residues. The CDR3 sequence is CASSLVWDRVEAFF. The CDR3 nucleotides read TGTGCCAGCAGCTTAGTATGGGACAGGGTGGAAGCTTTCTTT.

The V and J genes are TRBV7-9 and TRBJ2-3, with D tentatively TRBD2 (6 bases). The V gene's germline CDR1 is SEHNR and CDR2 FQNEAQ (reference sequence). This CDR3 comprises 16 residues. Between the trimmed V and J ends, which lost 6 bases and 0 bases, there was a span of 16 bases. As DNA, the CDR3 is TGTGCCAGCAGGGGCGGGATAGGTCGGAGCACAGATACGCAGTATTTT. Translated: CASRGGIGRSTDTQYF.

CDR3 sequence: CASSLGLLAGGPDTQYF. The CDR3 DNA sequence: TGTGCCAGCAGCTTAGGTCTTCTAGCGGGGGGGCCAGATACGCAGTATTTT. This sequence joins TRBV11-3 and TRBJ2-3, with 12 positions matching TRBD2. The CDR3 has 17 residues. V was clipped by 1 base and J by 4 bases; unmatched bases: 6. CDR1 and CDR2 from the germline V gene are SGHNT and YENEEA.

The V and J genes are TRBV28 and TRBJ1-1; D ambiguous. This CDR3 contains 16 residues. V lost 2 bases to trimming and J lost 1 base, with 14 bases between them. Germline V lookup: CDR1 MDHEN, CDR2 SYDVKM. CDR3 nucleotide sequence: TGTGCCAGCAGTTTACCCCGATTTACTTCGAACACTGAAGCTTTCTTT. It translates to CASSLPRFTSNTEAFF.

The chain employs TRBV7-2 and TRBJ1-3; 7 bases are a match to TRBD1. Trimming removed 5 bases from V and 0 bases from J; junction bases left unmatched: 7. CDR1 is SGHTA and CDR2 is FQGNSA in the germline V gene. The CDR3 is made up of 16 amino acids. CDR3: CASSRRTGLSGNTIYF. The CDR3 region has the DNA TGTGCCAGCAGCCGGCGGACAGGTCTCTCTGGAAACACCATATATTTT.

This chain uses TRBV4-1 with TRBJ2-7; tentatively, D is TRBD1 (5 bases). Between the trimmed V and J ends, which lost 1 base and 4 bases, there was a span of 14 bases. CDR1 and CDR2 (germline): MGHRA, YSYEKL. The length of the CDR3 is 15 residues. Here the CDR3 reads CASSQGAQGLYEQYF. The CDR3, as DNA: TGCGCCAGCAGCCAAGGGGCTCAGGGATTATACGAGCAGTACTTC.

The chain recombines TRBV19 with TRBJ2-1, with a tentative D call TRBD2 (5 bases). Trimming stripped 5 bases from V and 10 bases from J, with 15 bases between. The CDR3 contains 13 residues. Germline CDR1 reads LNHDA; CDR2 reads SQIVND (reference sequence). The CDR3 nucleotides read TGTGCCAGTAGTCCCGCCGGAGGTTGGGAGCAGTTCTTC. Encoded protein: CASSPAGGWEQFF.

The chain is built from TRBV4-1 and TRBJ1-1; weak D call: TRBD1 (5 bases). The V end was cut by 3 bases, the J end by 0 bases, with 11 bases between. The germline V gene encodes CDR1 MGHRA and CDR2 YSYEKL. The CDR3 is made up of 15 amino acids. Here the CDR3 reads CASSQGGGLNTEAFF. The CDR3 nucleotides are TGCGCCAGCAGCCAGGGGGGAGGGTTGAACACTGAAGCTTTCTTT.

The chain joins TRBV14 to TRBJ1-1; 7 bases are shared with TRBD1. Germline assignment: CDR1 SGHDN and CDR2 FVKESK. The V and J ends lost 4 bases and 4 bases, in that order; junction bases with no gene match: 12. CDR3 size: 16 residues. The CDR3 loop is CASSPRQGLLFTEAFF. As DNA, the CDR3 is TGTGCCAGCAGCCCTCGACAGGGCCTCCTTTTCACTGAAGCTTTCTTT.

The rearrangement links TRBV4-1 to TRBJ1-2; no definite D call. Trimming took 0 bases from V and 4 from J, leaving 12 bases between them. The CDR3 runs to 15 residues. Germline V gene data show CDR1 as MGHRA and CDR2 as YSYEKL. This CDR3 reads CASSQEGRNGYGYTF. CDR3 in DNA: TGCGCCAGCAGCCAAGAAGGGAGAAACGGCTATGGCTACACCTTC.

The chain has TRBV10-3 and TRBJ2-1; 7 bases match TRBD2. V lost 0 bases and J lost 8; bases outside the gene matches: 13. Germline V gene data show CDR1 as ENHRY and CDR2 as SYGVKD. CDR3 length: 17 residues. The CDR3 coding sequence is TGTGCCATCAGTGAGTCCCTGAGTGGGGAGGGGTCGGATGAGCAGTTCTTC. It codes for CAISESLSGEGSDEQFF.

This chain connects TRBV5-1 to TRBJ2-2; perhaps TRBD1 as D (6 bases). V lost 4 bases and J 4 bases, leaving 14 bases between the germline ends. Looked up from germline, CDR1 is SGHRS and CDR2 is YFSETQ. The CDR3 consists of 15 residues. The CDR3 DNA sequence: TGCGCCAGCAGCAAGCAGGGGCCTCCCACCGGGGAGCTGTTTTTT. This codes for CASSKQGPPTGELFF.

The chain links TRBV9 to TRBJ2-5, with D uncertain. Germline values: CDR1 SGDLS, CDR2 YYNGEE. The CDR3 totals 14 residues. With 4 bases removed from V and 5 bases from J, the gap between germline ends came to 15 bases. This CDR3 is CASSPRELRETQYF. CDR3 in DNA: TGTGCCAGCAGCCCCCGAGAACTCAGGGAGACCCAGTACTTC.

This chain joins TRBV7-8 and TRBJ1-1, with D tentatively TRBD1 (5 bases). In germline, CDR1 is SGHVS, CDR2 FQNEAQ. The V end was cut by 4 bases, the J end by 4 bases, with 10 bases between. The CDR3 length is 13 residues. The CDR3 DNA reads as TGTGCCAGCAGCTCTCGACAGAGCACTGAAGCTTTCTTT. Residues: CASSSRQSTEAFF.

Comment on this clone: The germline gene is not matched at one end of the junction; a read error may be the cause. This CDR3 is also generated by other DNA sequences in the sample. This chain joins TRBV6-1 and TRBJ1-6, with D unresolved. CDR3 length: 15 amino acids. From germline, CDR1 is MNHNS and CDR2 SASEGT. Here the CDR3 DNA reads TGTGCCAGCATCATAGGGAGCCAGCTAAATTCCCCCCTCCACTTT. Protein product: CASIIGSQLNSPLHF.

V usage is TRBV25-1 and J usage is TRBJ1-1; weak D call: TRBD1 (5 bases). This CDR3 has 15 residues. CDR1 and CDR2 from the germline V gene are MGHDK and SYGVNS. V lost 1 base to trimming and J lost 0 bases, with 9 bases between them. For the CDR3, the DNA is TGTGCCAGCAGTGAATGGTCGGACATGAACACTGAAGCTTTCTTT. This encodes CASSEWSDMNTEAFF.